The clone carrying this T cell receptor (beta chain) was recorded many times. What it binds is unknown. The data belong to a study of T cells after yellow fever vaccination. Template-switching 5'RACE yielded the TCR cDNA; a universal primer site and UMIs were added in the process. TCRdb passed the 5' RACE reads through MiXCR, listing each CDR3 protein once. The table lists about 240,000 distinct CDR3 sequences, 6.5% to 8.5% of them singletons. The germline gives CDR1 SGHRS, CDR2 YFSETQ. V shed 6 bases and J shed 8 bases, with 18 bases lying between them. This CDR3 is built from 14 residues. Regarding the study as a whole: Some clonotypes, a small share, were shared between CD4 and CD8 compartments.

The source was CD4+ T cells sorted from PBMCs, collected 15 days after the yellow fever booster vaccination. The chain uses TRBV5-1 and TRBJ2-4; D may be TRBD2 (6 bases). This clonotype originated in a man between 25 and 39 years old who received the YFV17D yellow fever vaccine. In DNA form, the CDR3 reads TGCGCCAGCACGGAGGGACCCGGGATGGACATTCAGTACTTC. This gives the protein CASTEGPGMDIQYF.